One sample yielded the 9 T cell receptor beta chains listed below, sequenced in a study of OX40 agonist ivuxolimab in advanced cancers. Clones were sequenced by immunoSEQ multiplex PCR, and TCRdb holds only the in-frame ones, with some missing. The profile shows 70,000 or so clones, roughly nine tenths of them singletons. This specimen consisted of CD4+ or CD8+ T cells sorted from blood, obtained in a trial of the OX40 agonist ivuxolimab. These receptors were taken from an adult with an advanced solid tumor such as melanoma, head and neck, liver or kidney cancer.

The rearrangement links TRBV7-9 to TRBJ1-1, with TRBD1 identical over 7 bases. The CDR3 is 12 residues long. Germline loops: CDR1 SEHNR, CDR2 FQNEAQ (reference sequence). J was trimmed by 6 bases and V by 8 bases; bases with no gene match: 6. CDR3 DNA sequence: TGTGCCAGCCACAGGGGATCCGCTGAAGCTTTCTTT. This translates into CASHRGSAEAFF.

The V gene is TRBV6-5, the J gene TRBJ1-5; 7 positions match TRBD1. The V and J ends lost 6 bases and 7 bases, in that order; junction bases with no gene match: 9. This CDR3 is 14 amino acids long. Germline CDR1 is MNHEY and CDR2 is SVGAGI. In DNA, the CDR3 is TGTGCCAGCAGGCCTAGGGGGCAAGGGCAGCCCCAGCATTTT. This sequence encodes CASRPRGQGQPQHF.

V gene TRBV2 combines with J gene TRBJ1-2; TRBD1 might be the D (5 bases). Germline-derived CDR1 and CDR2 are SNHLY and FYNNEI. The CDR3 consists of 14 residues. V lost 8 bases to trimming and J lost 4 bases, with 17 bases between them. The CDR3: CASLVEEGAYGYTF. The CDR3 DNA is TGTGCCAGCCTTGTCGAGGAAGGGGCCTATGGCTACACCTTC. The full variable domain, in which reference TRBV2 and TRBJ1-2 provide the parts outside the CDR3, is EPEVTQTPSHQVTQMGQEVILRCVPISNHLYFYWYRQILGQKVEFLVSFYNNEISEKSEIFDDQFSVERPDGSNFTLKIRSTKLEDSAMYFCASLVEEGAYGYTFGSGTRLTVV.

This clone was seen a few times. The chain's CDR3 is CASRGRDSPDTQYF. CDR3 in DNA: TGTGCCAGCAGGGGCCGGGACTCCCCAGATACGCAGTATTTT. V is TRBV7-2 and J is TRBJ2-3; possible D gene TRBD2, 6 bases. Germline V lookup: CDR1 SGHTA, CDR2 FQGNSA. This CDR3 has 14 amino acids. The ends were cut back, 6 bases at V and 4 bases at J, with 14 bases in the middle.

V and J are TRBV19 and TRBJ2-4, with TRBD2 matching 8 bases. Germline lookup yields CDR1 LNHDA and CDR2 SQIVND (reference sequence). CDR3 size: 15 residues. With 4 bases clipped from V and 3 bases from J, the junction kept 5 bases outside the gene matches. The CDR3: CASSTPGLDKNIQYF. CDR3 nucleotide sequence: TGTGCCAGTAGTACCCCGGGACTAGACAAAAACATTCAGTACTTC. The full variable domain, in which reference TRBV19 and TRBJ2-4 provide the parts outside the CDR3, is DGGITQSPKYLFRKEGQNVTLSCEQNLNHDAMYWYRQDPGQGLRLIYYSQIVNDFQKGDIAEGYSVSREKKESFPLTVTSAQKNPTAFYLCASSTPGLDKNIQYFGAGTRLSVL.

This sequence joins TRBV28 and TRBJ2-7; 11 positions match TRBD2. The ends lost 10 bases at V and 2 bases at J; junction bases unmatched: 7. CDR1 and CDR2 (germline): MDHEN, SYDVKM. The CDR3 sequence is 14 residues long. CDR3 sequence (DNA): TGTGCCATCTCGGGACTAGCGGACGCCTACGAGCAGTACTTC. This encodes CAISGLADAYEQYF.

The rearrangement uses TRBV18 and TRBJ2-4; D might be TRBD2 (6 bases). The germline V gene has CDR1 KGHSH and CDR2 LQKENI. V was shortened by 1 base and J by 1 base, with 20 bases between the two germline ends. The CDR3 runs to 19 residues. The CDR3 DNA is TGTGCCAGCTCACCACGAGTTCTATCGGGAGAGAGGGCCAAAAACATTCAGTACTTC. Amino acid sequence: CASSPRVLSGERAKNIQYF.

This rearrangement joins TRBV30 to TRBJ2-3; TRBD2 matches at 9 bases. Germline values: CDR1 GTSNPN, CDR2 SVGIG (reference sequence). Trimming cost V 3 bases and J 0 bases; bases outside gene matches: 13. The CDR3 spans 18 residues. The DNA for the CDR3 is TGTGCCTGGAGACATAGCGGGAGATCGACATCTAGCACAGATACGCAGTATTTT. The encoded protein is CAWRHSGRSTSSTDTQYF.

V usage is TRBV2 and J usage is TRBJ1-5; D perhaps matches TRBD1 (5 bases). V was shortened by 4 bases and J by 3 bases, with 10 bases between the two germline ends. In germline, CDR1 is SNHLY, CDR2 FYNNEI. CDR3 size: 14 residues. The CDR3 is CASSGGAANQPQHF. CDR3 coding DNA: TGTGCCAGCAGTGGTGGGGCCGCCAATCAGCCCCAGCATTTT. The whole variable domain, filled in from reference TRBV2 and TRBJ1-5, reads EPEVTQTPSHQVTQMGQEVILRCVPISNHLYFYWYRQILGQKVEFLVSFYNNEISEKSEIFDDQFSVERPDGSNFTLKIRSTKLEDSAMYFCASSGGAANQPQHFGDGTRLSIL.